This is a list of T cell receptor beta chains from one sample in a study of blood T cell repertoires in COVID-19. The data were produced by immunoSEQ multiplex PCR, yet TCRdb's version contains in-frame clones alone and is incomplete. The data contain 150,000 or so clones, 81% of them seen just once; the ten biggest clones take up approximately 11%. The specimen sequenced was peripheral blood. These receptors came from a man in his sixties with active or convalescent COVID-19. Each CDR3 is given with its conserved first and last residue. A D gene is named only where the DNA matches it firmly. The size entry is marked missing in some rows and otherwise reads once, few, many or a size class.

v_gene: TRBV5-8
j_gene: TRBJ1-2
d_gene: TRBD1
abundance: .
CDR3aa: CASSFFGQGPYGYTF
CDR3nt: TGTGCCAGCAGCTTCTTTGGACAGGGTCCCTATGGCTACACCTTC

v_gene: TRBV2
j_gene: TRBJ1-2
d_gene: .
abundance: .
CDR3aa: CASAENYGYTF
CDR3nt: TGTGCCAGCGCAGAAAACTATGGCTACACCTTC

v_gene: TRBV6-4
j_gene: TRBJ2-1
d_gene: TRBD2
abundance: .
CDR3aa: CASSDLTSGRGSEQFF
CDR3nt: TGTGCCAGCAGTGACTTAACTAGCGGGAGAGGGAGTGAGCAGTTCTTC

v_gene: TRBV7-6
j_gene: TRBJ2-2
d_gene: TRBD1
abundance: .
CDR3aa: CASSLNDRVTNTGELFF
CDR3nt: TGTGCCAGCAGCTTAAACGACAGGGTCACGAACACCGGGGAGCTGTTTTTT

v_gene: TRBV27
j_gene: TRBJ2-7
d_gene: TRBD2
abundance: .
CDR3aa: CASSPVFVAGAAYEQYF
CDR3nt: TGTGCCAGCAGCCCGGTATTTGTAGCGGGAGCAGCCTACGAGCAGTACTTC

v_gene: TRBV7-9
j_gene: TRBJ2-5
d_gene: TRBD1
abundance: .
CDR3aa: CASSLGQGIETQYF
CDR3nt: TGTGCCAGCAGCTTAGGACAGGGGATAGAGACCCAGTACTTC

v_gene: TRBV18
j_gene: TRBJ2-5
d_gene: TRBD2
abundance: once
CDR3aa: CASSPGTSGTFQETQYF
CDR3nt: TGTGCCAGCTCACCAGGAACTAGCGGGACTTTCCAAGAGACCCAGTACTTC

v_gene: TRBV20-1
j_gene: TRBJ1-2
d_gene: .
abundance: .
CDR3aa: CSASSGKNIGYTF
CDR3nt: TGCAGTGCTAGTTCAGGGAAAAATATAGGCTACACCTTC

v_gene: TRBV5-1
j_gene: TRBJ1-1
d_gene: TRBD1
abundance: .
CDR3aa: CASSLGLGQGRGRAFF
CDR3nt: TGCGCCAGCAGCTTGGGGTTGGGACAGGGACGTGGAAGGGCTTTCTTT

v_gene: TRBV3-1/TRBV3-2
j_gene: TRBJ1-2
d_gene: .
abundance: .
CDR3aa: CASSQAGQLANYGYTF
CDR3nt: TGTGCCAGCAGCCAAGCCGGACAGTTGGCTAACTATGGCTACACCTTC

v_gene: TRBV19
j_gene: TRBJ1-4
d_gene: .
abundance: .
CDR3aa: CAVRGVATNEKLFF
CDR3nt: TGTGCCGTCCGCGGAGTTGCAACTAATGAAAAACTGTTTTTT

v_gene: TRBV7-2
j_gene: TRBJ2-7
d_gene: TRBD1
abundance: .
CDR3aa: CASSSGTGSSEQYF
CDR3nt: TGTGCCAGCAGCTCCGGGACAGGGAGTAGCGAGCAGTACTTC

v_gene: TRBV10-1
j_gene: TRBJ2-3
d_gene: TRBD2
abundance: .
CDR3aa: CASGTTTPNTQYF
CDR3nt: TGCGCCAGCGGGACTACTACCCCCAATACGCAGTATTTT

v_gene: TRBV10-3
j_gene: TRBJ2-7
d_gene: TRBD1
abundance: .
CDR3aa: CATHGTGFNEQYF
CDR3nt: TGTGCCACCCACGGGACAGGCTTCAACGAGCAGTACTTC

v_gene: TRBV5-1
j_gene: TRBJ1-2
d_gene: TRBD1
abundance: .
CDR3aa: CASSSEGQGHYGYTF
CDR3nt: TGCGCCAGCAGCTCAGAGGGACAGGGGCACTATGGCTACACCTTC

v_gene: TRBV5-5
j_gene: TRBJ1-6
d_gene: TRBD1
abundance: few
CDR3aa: CASSLGWGQGVSPLHF
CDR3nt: TGTGCCAGCAGCTTGGGATGGGGACAGGGGGTTTCACCCCTCCACTTT

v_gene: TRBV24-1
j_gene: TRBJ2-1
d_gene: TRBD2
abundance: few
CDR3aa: CATSPLLAGGHGEQFF
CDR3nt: TGTGCCACCAGCCCTTTACTAGCGGGAGGGCATGGTGAGCAGTTCTTC

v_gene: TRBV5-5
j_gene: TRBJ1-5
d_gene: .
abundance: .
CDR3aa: CASSLVQVGQPQHF
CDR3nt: TGTGCCAGCAGCTTGGTACAGGTCGGTCAGCCCCAGCATTTT

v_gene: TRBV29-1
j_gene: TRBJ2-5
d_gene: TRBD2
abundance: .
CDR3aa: CSAAGGGQQETQYF
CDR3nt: TGCAGCGCTGCGGGAGGGGGCCAGCAAGAGACCCAGTACTTC

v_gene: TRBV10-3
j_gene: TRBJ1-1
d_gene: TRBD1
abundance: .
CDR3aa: CAISESQGANTEAFF
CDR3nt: TGTGCCATCAGTGAGTCCCAGGGGGCTAACACTGAAGCTTTCTTT

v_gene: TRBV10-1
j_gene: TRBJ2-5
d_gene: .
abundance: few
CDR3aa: CASSESLARGQETQYF
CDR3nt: TGCGCCAGCAGTGAGTCCCTAGCGAGGGGCCAAGAGACCCAGTACTTC

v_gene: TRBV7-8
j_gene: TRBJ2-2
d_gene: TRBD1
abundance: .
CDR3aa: CASSKQGASNTGELFF
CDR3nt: TGTGCCAGCAGCAAACAGGGGGCCTCGAACACCGGGGAGCTGTTTTTT

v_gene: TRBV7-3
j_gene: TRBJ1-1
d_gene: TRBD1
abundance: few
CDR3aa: CASSLWQGAEDTEAFF
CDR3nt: TGTGCCAGCAGCTTATGGCAGGGGGCTGAGGACACTGAAGCTTTCTTT

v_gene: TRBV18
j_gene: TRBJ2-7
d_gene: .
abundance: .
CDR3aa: CASSPISSVPYEQYF
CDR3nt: TGTGCCAGCTCACCAATTTCTAGCGTTCCCTACGAGCAGTACTTC

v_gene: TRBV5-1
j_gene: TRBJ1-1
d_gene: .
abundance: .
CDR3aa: CASSLEGRNIEAFF
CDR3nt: TGCGCCAGCAGCTTGGAAGGGAGGAACATTGAAGCTTTCTTT

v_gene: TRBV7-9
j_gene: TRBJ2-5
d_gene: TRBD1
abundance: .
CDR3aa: CASSLLGTGEETQYF
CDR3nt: TGTGCCAGCAGCTTATTAGGGACAGGAGAAGAGACCCAGTACTTC

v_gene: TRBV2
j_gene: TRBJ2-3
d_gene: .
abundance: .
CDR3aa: CANRAGGRSTDTQYF
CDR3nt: TGTGCCAACCGAGCAGGGGGGCGAAGCACAGATACGCAGTATTTT

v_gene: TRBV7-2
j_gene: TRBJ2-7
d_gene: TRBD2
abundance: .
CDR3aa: CASSLSGLAGVDEQYF
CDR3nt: TGTGCCAGCAGCTTAAGCGGACTAGCGGGAGTTGACGAGCAGTACTTC

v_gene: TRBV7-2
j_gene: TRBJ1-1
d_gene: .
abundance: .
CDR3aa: CASSPARGRPNTEAFF
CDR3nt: TGTGCCAGCAGCCCGGCGCGGGGCAGACCGAACACTGAAGCTTTCTTT

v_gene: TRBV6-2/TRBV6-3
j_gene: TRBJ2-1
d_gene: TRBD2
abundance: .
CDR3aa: CASSYSPLAGESYNEQFF
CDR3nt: TGTGCCAGCAGTTACTCCCCACTAGCGGGAGAGTCCTACAATGAGCAGTTCTTC

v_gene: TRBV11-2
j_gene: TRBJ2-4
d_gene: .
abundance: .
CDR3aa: CASSVDSGIQYF
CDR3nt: TGTGCCAGCAGCGTGGACAGTGGAATTCAGTACTTC

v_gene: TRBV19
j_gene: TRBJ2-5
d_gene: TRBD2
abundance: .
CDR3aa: CASSPGGGGVETQYF
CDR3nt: TGTGCCAGTAGCCCAGGAGGCGGGGGGGTCGAGACCCAGTACTTC

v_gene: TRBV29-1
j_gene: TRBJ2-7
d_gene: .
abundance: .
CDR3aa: CSVESDSYEQYF
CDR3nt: TGCAGCGTTGAATCCGACAGCTACGAGCAGTACTTC

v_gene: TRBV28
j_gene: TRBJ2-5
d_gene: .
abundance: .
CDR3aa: CASSLSLQGQETQYF
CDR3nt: TGTGCCAGCAGTTTATCATTGCAGGGACAAGAGACCCAGTACTTC

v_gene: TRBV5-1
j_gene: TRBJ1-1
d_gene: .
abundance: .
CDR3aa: CASSPGYGYTEAFF
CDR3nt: TGCGCCAGCAGCCCAGGTTACGGTTACACTGAAGCTTTCTTT

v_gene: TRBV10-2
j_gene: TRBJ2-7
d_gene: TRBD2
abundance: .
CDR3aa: CASSGLAGYEQYF
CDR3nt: TGCGCCAGCAGTGGGCTAGCGGGGTACGAGCAGTACTTC

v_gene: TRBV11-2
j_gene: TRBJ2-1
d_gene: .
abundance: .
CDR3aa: CASRTFSYNEQFF
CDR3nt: TGTGCCAGCAGGACATTCTCCTACAATGAGCAGTTCTTC

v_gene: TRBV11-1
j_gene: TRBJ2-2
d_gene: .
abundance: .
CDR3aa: CASSLVGGGGTGELFF
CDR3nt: TGTGCCAGCAGCCTAGTAGGAGGGGGGGGCACCGGGGAGCTGTTTTTT

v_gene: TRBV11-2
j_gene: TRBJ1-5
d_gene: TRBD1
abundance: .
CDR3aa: CASSLDRDQPQHF
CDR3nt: TGTGCCAGCAGCTTGGACAGGGATCAGCCCCAGCATTTT

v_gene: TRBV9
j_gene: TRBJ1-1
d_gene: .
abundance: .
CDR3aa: CASSPVSNTEAFF
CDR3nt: TGTGCCAGCAGCCCTGTTTCGAACACTGAAGCTTTCTTT

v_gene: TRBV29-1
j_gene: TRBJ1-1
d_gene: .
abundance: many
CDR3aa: CSGMTPQDTEAFF
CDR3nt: TGCAGCGGGATGACACCGCAGGACACTGAAGCTTTCTTT

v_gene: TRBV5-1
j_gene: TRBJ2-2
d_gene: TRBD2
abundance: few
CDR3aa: CASSLASLAGQTGELFF
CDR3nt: TGCGCCAGCAGCTTGGCGTCTCTAGCGGGACAGACCGGGGAGCTGTTTTTT

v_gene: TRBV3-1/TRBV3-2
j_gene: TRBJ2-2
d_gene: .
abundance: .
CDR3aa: CASSQDLELKLNTGELFF
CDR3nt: TGTGCCAGCAGCCAAGATCTTGAGCTGAAATTAAACACCGGGGAGCTGTTTTTT

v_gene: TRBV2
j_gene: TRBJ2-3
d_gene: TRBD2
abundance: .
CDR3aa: CASRAGGVTDTQYF
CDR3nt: TGTGCCAGCAGGGCGGGGGGGGTCACAGATACGCAGTATTTT

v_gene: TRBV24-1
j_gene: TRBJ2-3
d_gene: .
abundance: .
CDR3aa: CATRDRLGTDTQYF
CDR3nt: TGTGCCACAAGAGACAGGCTTGGCACAGATACGCAGTATTTT

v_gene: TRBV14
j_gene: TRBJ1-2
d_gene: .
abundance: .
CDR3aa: CASSQVASRLRDGYTF
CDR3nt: TGTGCCAGCAGCCAAGTCGCTAGCAGGTTAAGGGATGGCTACACCTTC